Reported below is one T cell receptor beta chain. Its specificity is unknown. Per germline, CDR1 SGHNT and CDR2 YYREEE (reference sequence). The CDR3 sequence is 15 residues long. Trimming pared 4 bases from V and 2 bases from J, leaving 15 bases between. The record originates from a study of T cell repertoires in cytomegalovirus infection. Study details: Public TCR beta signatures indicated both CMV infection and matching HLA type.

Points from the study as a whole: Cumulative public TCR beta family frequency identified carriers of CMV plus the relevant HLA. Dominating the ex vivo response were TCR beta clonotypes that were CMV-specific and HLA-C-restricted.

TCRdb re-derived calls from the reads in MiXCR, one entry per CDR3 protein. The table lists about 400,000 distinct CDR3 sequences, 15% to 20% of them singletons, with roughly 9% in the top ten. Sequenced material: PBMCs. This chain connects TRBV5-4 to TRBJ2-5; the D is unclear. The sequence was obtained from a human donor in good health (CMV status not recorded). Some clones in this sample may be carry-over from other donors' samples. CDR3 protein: CASSSGKIPQETQYF. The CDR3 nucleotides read TGTGCCAGCAGCAGTGGTAAAATTCCTCAAGAGACCCAGTACTTC.